The 29 T cell receptor beta chains below were found in one sample sequenced in a study of T cell repertoires in urothelial bladder cancer. Clones were read by immunoSEQ multiplex PCR, and TCRdb kept only the in-frame ones, dropping some. The sample includes some 1,400 clones, around 67% seen only once; the top ten take around 28%. Sequencing used tumor-infiltrating cells from bladder cancer. These receptors came from a human donor with urothelial carcinoma.

Comments on this clone: It differs at one base from a far larger clone, so likely a read error. The sample holds other DNA sequences that translate to the same CDR3. This chain uses TRBV10-1 with TRBJ1-1; D is unclear. CDR1 and CDR2 from the germline V gene are WNHNN and SYGVQD (reference sequence). The CDR3 totals 12 residues. V was pared by 3 bases and J by 11 bases, with 13 bases between. The CDR3, as DNA: TGCGCCAGCAGTGATAGTAAAGGAGAGGCTTTCTTT. Translated, it gives CASSDSKGEAFF.

This chain uses TRBV28 with TRBJ2-5; no firm D call. Between the trimmed V and J ends, which lost 3 bases and 5 bases, there was a span of 4 bases. There are 11 residues in the CDR3. Germline values: CDR1 MDHEN, CDR2 SYDVKM. The CDR3 DNA follows: TGTGCCAGCAGTTTTTCGGAGACCCAGTACTTC. It yields the protein CASSFSETQYF.

The rearrangement links TRBV5-6 to TRBJ1-4; 7 positions agree with TRBD1. This CDR3 has 14 amino acids. V was pared by 2 bases and J by 7 bases, with 5 bases of the junction left unmatched. Per the germline V gene, CDR1 is SGHDT and CDR2 is YYEEEE. The CDR3 coding sequence is TGTGCCAGCAGCTTAAAGGGGGCAGGTGAAAAACTGTTTTTT. Translation: CASSLKGAGEKLFF.

This clone was detected only a few times. The V and J genes are TRBV4-1 and TRBJ2-7; 10 positions agree with TRBD2. J gave up 2 bases and V 4 bases, and 5 bases lay outside the gene matches. The CDR3 consists of 15 residues. CDR1 MGHRA and CDR2 YSYEKL come from the germline V gene. CDR3 sequence (DNA): TGCGCCAGCAGCCTCACTAGCGGGGCTCCCTACGAGCAGTACTTC. Protein product: CASSLTSGAPYEQYF.

The rearrangement links TRBV4-3 to TRBJ1-6; D is possibly TRBD1 (6 bases). Per germline, CDR1 LGHNA and CDR2 YSLEER. Trimming pared 0 bases from V and 9 bases from J, leaving 12 bases between. The CDR3 is made up of 15 amino acids. CDR3 loop: CASSQDRGAGSPLHF. The CDR3 nucleotides read TGCGCCAGCAGCCAAGATAGGGGGGCGGGTTCACCCCTCCACTTT.

The gene calls are TRBV7-9 and TRBJ1-3, with no clear D. Germline V CDR1 and CDR2: SEHNR, FQNEAQ (reference sequence). V lost 4 bases, J lost 0 bases, and 7 bases lay in between. The CDR3 totals 14 residues. The chain's CDR3 is CASSWTASGNTIYF. The CDR3 DNA sequence: TGTGCCAGCAGCTGGACGGCCTCTGGAAACACCATATATTTT.

The J gene is TRBJ1-2, the V gene TRBV27; 8 nucleotides align to TRBD1. Germline lookup yields CDR1 MNHEY and CDR2 SMNVEV (reference sequence). The CDR3 length is 14 residues. The junction had 4 bases not matched to a gene; V was cut back by 5 bases and J by 2 bases. The CDR3 DNA reads TGTGCCAGCAGTGTACAGGGGGGCAACTATGGCTACACCTTC. Amino acids: CASSVQGGNYGYTF.

The J gene is TRBJ1-1, the V gene TRBV6-5; TRBD1 might be the D (5 bases). This CDR3 has 15 amino acids. The germline CDR1 and CDR2 sequences are MNHEY and SVGAGI. Trimming removed 4 bases from V and 6 bases from J, with 18 bases in between. The DNA of the CDR3 is TGTGCCAGCAGTTCCGTCCAGGGAGGGGCGCCTGAAGCTTTCTTT. This translates into CASSSVQGGAPEAFF.

This clone was seen only once. The chain recombines TRBV6-6 with TRBJ2-3, with D unclear. Germline V gene lookup returns CDR1 MNHNY and CDR2 SVGAGI (reference sequence). The CDR3 runs 14 residues. Trimming took off 6 bases at V and 2 bases at J, with 12 bases between the two ends. The CDR3 DNA reads TGTGCCAGCAGACCGTCGGGCTTCACAGATACGCAGTATTTT. Protein sequence: CASRPSGFTDTQYF.

This chain links TRBV6-1 with TRBJ2-7; TRBD1 or TRBD2 may be the D gene (5 bases each). This CDR3 has 15 residues. Germline lookup yields CDR1 MNHNS and CDR2 SASEGT. V was pared by 4 bases and J by 3 bases, with 16 bases between. CDR3 nucleotide sequence: TGTGCCAGCAGTGGCCTTCCGTGGGGGATCTACGAGCAGTACTTC. This codes for CASSGLPWGIYEQYF.

This clone was recorded once. The chain couples TRBV4-3 to TRBJ2-7, with 13 bases lining up with TRBD2. CDR3 length equals 16 residues. The germline gives CDR1 LGHNA, CDR2 YSLEER. Losses at the gene ends were 1 base for V and 4 bases for J; bases not matched to a gene: 4. The CDR3 nucleotides are TGCGCCAGCAGCCAAGTCGGACTAGCGGGAGTTTACGAGCAGTACTTC. This codes for CASSQVGLAGVYEQYF.

The sample holds one count of this clone. V and J are TRBV21-1 and TRBJ2-7; the listed D gene, TRBD1, was not tested against the DNA. TRBV21-1 represents a pseudogene. The CDR3 runs to 15 residues. CDR3 loop: CASSLRQGGSYEQYF. Here the CDR3 DNA reads TGTGCCAGCAGCCTTCGACAGGGGGGCTCCTACGAGCAGTACTTC.

V is TRBV5-5 and J is TRBJ2-1, with D perhaps matching TRBD1 (5 bases). Trimming stripped 0 bases from V and 3 bases from J, with 16 bases between. CDR3 length: 17 residues. Germline values: CDR1 SGHKS, CDR2 YYEKEE (reference sequence). This CDR3 reads CASSLGMVGDFYNEQFF. Written as DNA, the CDR3 is TGTGCCAGCAGCTTGGGAATGGTAGGGGATTTCTACAATGAGCAGTTCTTC.

This clone has only a few counts. The CDR3 sequence is CASSSATPYNEQFF. CDR3 coding DNA: TGTGCCAGCAGCTCCGCGACACCATACAATGAGCAGTTCTTC. J is TRBJ2-1 and V is TRBV7-9; D is uncertain. CDR1 is SEHNR and CDR2 is FQNEAQ in the germline V gene (reference sequence). This CDR3 is 14 amino acids long. V lost 4 bases and J 4 bases, leaving 11 bases between the germline ends.

V usage is TRBV10-2 and J usage is TRBJ2-2; D call uncertain. V lost 5 bases, J lost 6 bases, and 16 bases lay in between. The CDR3 contains 15 residues. Germline V gene lookup returns CDR1 WSHSY and CDR2 SAAADI. CDR3 nucleotides: TGCGCCAGCAGTCCCTCATGGCGTTTCTCCGGGGAGCTGTTTTTT. Translated, it gives CASSPSWRFSGELFF.

The chain carries TRBV7-8 and TRBJ1-6; possible D gene TRBD1, 5 bases. The CDR3 runs 16 residues. The ends were cut back, 4 bases at V and 6 bases at J, with 16 bases in the middle. From germline, CDR1 is SGHVS and CDR2 FQNEAQ. CDR3 residues: CASSYGGIRANSPLHF. CDR3 nucleotide sequence: TGTGCCAGCAGCTATGGGGGGATCCGCGCTAATTCACCCCTCCACTTT. Together with reference TRBV7-8 and TRBJ1-6, the CDR3 gives the full variable domain: GAGVSQSPRYKVAKRGQDVALRCDPISGHVSLFWYQQALGQGPEFLTYFQNEAQLDKSGLPSDRFFAERPEGSVSTLKIQRTQQEDSAVYLCASSYGGIRANSPLHFGNGTRLTVT.

In this sample, this clone turned up once. The chain couples TRBV5-1 to TRBJ2-2; TRBD1 agrees at 9 bases. V lost 3 bases, J lost 3 bases, and 9 bases stayed unmatched. The germline V gene has CDR1 SGHRS and CDR2 YFSETQ. This CDR3 has 17 amino acids. CDR3 amino acids: CASSSSGTGFDTGELFF. The CDR3 DNA is TGCGCCAGCAGCTCATCCGGGACAGGGTTTGACACCGGGGAGCTGTTTTTT.

The gene calls are TRBV9 and TRBJ1-3; D gene uncertain. The germline V and J ends were trimmed by 0 bases and 4 bases, with 11 bases remaining between them. Per the germline V gene, CDR1 is SGDLS and CDR2 is YYNGEE. CDR3 size: 15 residues. The CDR3 DNA reads TGTGCCAGCAGCGTAGGTCCGGTGCTGGGAAACACCATATATTTT. This gives the protein CASSVGPVLGNTIYF.

By frequency in the sample, this clone is large. The rearrangement uses TRBV2 and TRBJ2-7, with 9 bases identical to TRBD1. This CDR3 has 15 amino acids. Germline lookup yields CDR1 SNHLY and CDR2 FYNNEI. V gave up 6 bases and J gave up 2 bases; unmatched junction bases: 8. CDR3 coding DNA: TGTGCCAGCAGCGCGGACAGGGGACACACCTACGAGCAGTACTTC. Translated, it gives CASSADRGHTYEQYF. Filled out from reference TRBV2 and TRBJ2-7, the complete variable domain reads EPEVTQTPSHQVTQMGQEVILRCVPISNHLYFYWYRQILGQKVEFLVSFYNNEISEKSEIFDDQFSVERPDGSNFTLKIRSTKLEDSAMYFCASSADRGHTYEQYFGPGTRLTVT.

This clone has more than one count but fewer than ten. This chain connects TRBV11-2 to TRBJ2-7; perhaps TRBD2 as D (6 bases). This CDR3 has 15 residues. CDR1 SGHAT and CDR2 FQNNGV come from the germline V gene. V was cut by 4 bases and J by 3 bases, with 16 bases left in between. CDR3 coding DNA: TGTGCCAGCAGCTCGCGTCCCCGGGGGAGCTACGAGCAGTACTTC. Translation gives CASSSRPRGSYEQYF.

Here the CDR3 reads CAWSPGPVEFF. The CDR3 DNA reads as TGTGCCTGGAGTCCGGGACCCGTGGAATTCTTC. The rearrangement joins TRBV30 to TRBJ2-1; D possibly matches TRBD1 or TRBD2 (5 bases each). Germline lookup yields CDR1 GTSNPN and CDR2 SVGIG (reference sequence). Trimming cost V 2 bases and J 16 bases, with 15 bases left between them. This CDR3 is built from 11 residues.

This clone was seen a handful of times. For the CDR3, the DNA is TGCGCCAGCAGCTCGACAGGGTCCGAGCAGTACTTC. Translating it yields CASSSTGSEQYF. The chain links TRBV5-1 to TRBJ2-7, with 7 bases that match TRBD1. CDR1 is SGHRS and CDR2 is YFSETQ in the germline V gene. Trimming cost V 3 bases and J 6 bases; bases outside gene matches: 3. CDR3 size: 12 residues.

J is TRBJ1-1 and V is TRBV21-1; TRBD1 is taken as the D call from the table, unchecked against the DNA. TRBV21-1 is classified as a pseudogene. CDR3 size: 16 residues. Here the CDR3 DNA reads TGTGCCAGCAGCAAAGTTAGCGGACAGGGTGGCACTGAAGCTTTCTTT. Encoded protein: CASSKVSGQGGTEAFF.

The J gene is TRBJ2-6, the V gene TRBV11-3; D gene ambiguous. This CDR3 contains 14 residues. Germline assignment: CDR1 SGHNT and CDR2 YENEEA. V dropped 1 base and J dropped 4 bases, with 5 bases sitting between them. Here the CDR3 reads CASSLAPGANVLTF. The CDR3 DNA is TGTGCCAGCAGCTTAGCGCCCGGGGCCAACGTCCTGACTTTC.

This chain uses TRBV2 with TRBJ2-1, with D possibly being TRBD1 or TRBD2 (5 bases each). The CDR3 extends over 14 amino acids. V shed 2 bases and J shed 6 bases, with 11 bases lying between them. Looked up from germline, CDR1 is SNHLY and CDR2 is FYNNEI. The DNA of the CDR3 is TGTGCCAGCAGTGAACAGGGACCGACCAATGAGCAGTTCTTC. Translation: CASSEQGPTNEQFF.

V usage is TRBV4-2 and J usage is TRBJ1-5; unclear D gene. This CDR3 is 16 amino acids long. Trimming took off 1 base at V and 1 base at J, with 11 bases between the two ends. CDR1 LGHNA and CDR2 YNFKEQ come from the germline V gene. The CDR3 DNA reads TGTGCCAGCAGCCAAGTAATGGGCACAAGCAATCAGCCCCAGCATTTT. Protein product: CASSQVMGTSNQPQHF.

This clone was seen just once. This chain links TRBV18 with TRBJ2-3; D uncertain. CDR1 and CDR2 from the germline V gene are KGHSH and LQKENI. The germline V and J ends were trimmed by 6 bases and 4 bases, with 14 bases remaining between them. The length of the CDR3 is 14 residues. The CDR3 here is CASSDFARPDTQYF. In nucleotides, the CDR3 is TGTGCCAGCTCCGACTTTGCGAGACCAGATACGCAGTATTTT.

This clone appeared a few times. The V call is TRBV5-1, the J call TRBJ1-1; TRBD1 might be the D (6 bases). CDR1 is SGHRS and CDR2 is YFSETQ in the germline V gene. The CDR3 runs to 13 residues. Trimming removed 4 bases from V and 5 bases from J, with 12 bases in between. CDR3 sequence: CASSLQQGTEAFF. The CDR3 nucleotides are TGCGCCAGCAGCCTTCAACAGGGAACTGAAGCTTTCTTT.

This clone was counted only a few times. The chain employs TRBV15 and TRBJ1-1; a possible D gene is TRBD1 (6 bases). This CDR3 is 15 amino acids long. CDR1 is LNHNV and CDR2 is YYDKDF in the germline V gene (reference sequence). V lost 0 bases and J lost 5, with 13 bases in between. The CDR3 sequence is CATSREYGGITEAFF. The CDR3 nucleotides are TGTGCCACCAGCAGAGAATACGGGGGCATAACTGAAGCTTTCTTT.